This TCR beta chain is drawn from a study of blood T cell repertoires in COVID-19. As for the study in general: Sites across the United States, Italy and Spain contributed samples from acute and convalescent COVID-19. In each case, the material was cDNA or gDNA derived from T cells, B-cell-depleted T cells, or PBMCs.

This clone turned up a few times. CDR1 is LGHNA and CDR2 is YNFKEQ in the germline V gene. The CDR3 contains 16 residues. V lost 1 base to trimming and J lost 4 bases, with 13 bases between them. Sequencing used immunoSEQ multiplex PCR; TCRdb keeps in-frame clones, though not all of them. The sample holds tens of thousands of clones, 65% to 85% seen once. The specimen sequenced was peripheral blood. The source of this sequence is a man in his fifties or sixties with acute or convalescent COVID-19. The gene calls are TRBV4-2 and TRBJ2-2; TRBD2 might be the D (5 bases). CDR3 sequence reads: CASSQVARGSTGELFF. Written as DNA, the CDR3 is TGTGCCAGCAGCCAAGTAGCCAGAGGGAGCACCGGGGAGCTGTTTTTT.